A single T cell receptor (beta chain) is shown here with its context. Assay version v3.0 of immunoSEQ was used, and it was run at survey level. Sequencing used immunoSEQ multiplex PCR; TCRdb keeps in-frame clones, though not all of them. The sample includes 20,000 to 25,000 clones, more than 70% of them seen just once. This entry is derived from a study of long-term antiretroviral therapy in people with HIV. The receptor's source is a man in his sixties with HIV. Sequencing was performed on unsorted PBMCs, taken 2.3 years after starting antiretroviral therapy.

CDR3 residues: CASTFGTLEQFF. The CDR3 DNA follows: TGTGCCAGCACCTTCGGGACCCTAGAGCAGTTCTTC. This rearrangement joins TRBV11-2 to TRBJ2-1; D tentatively reads TRBD1 or TRBD2 (5 bases each). The length of the CDR3 is 12 residues. Trimming took off 7 bases at V and 10 bases at J, with 14 bases between the two ends. In germline, CDR1 is SGHAT, CDR2 FQNNGV.